This TCR beta chain was recorded in a study of shared clonotypes between healthy human individuals. J was trimmed by 5 bases and V by 3 bases; bases with no gene match: 10. CDR3 size: 16 residues. Germline CDR1 is LNHNV and CDR2 is YYDKDF (reference sequence). Original methodology: ImmunoSEQ sequences covered only the junction and lacked quality scores; filtering therefore differed. Profiling relied on immunoSEQ multiplex PCR, and the TCRdb table lists in-frame clones only, not all of them. V, J and clone size are taken as reported in that table, and D and trimming were inferred from the DNA itself. There are about 660,000 clones in the sample; about 74% occur only once, and approximately 1.8% lies in the top ten. Every contributor of samples was a Caucasian grown-up residing in Nashville, Tennessee.

Sequenced input: memory CD4+ T cells sorted from blood. This sample's subset: CD45RA-negative fraction. This receptor was identified in a woman between 25 and 40 years old in good health. The rearrangement joins TRBV15 to TRBJ2-5, with TRBD1 matching 9 bases. The DNA for the CDR3 is TGTGCCACCAGCAGGGACAGGGGAGCGACGGGGGAGACCCAGTACTTC. Translating it yields CATSRDRGATGETQYF.